Below, 20 T cell receptor beta chains from the same sample are listed, as sequenced in a study of shared clonotypes between healthy human individuals. Profiled with immunoSEQ multiplex PCR; TCRdb holds only in-frame clones, not every one. The profile shows some 1,900,000 clones, about 95% of them singletons. Terminally differentiated effector memory CD45RA+ cells were excluded by CCR7 positive selection of CD45RO-negative cells. Sequencing was performed on naive CD8+ T cells sorted from blood. These receptors all come from a man younger than 30 in good health.

V and J are TRBV6-1 and TRBJ2-7; possibly TRBD2 for D (7 bases). V lost 2 bases and J 7 bases, leaving 18 bases between the germline ends. The CDR3 length is 15 residues. Germline-derived CDR1 and CDR2 are MNHNS and SASEGT. This chain's CDR3 is CASSEYGHREGEQYF. The DNA of the CDR3 is TGTGCCAGCAGTGAATACGGCCACAGGGAGGGGGAGCAGTACTTC.

V gene TRBV27 combines with J gene TRBJ1-2; a possible D gene is TRBD1 (5 bases). There are 16 residues in the CDR3. Germline-derived CDR1 and CDR2 are MNHEY and SMNVEV (reference sequence). V was trimmed by 8 bases and J by 4 bases, leaving 23 bases between them. CDR3 coding DNA: TGTGCCAGCTCGCCAGGGCAATCTCAGGCAATCTATGGCTACACCTTC. Protein product: CASSPGQSQAIYGYTF.

The V and J genes are TRBV10-3 and TRBJ2-3; possibly TRBD1 for D (6 bases). Germline V gene lookup returns CDR1 ENHRY and CDR2 SYGVKD. The CDR3 loop spans 14 amino acids. V shed 7 bases and J shed 2 bases, with 13 bases lying between them. The CDR3 bases are TGTGCCATCAACACAGGGTTTTCCACAGATACGCAGTATTTT. Translating it yields CAINTGFSTDTQYF.

The chain employs TRBV30 and TRBJ2-3, with a possible D match to TRBD2 (5 bases). Trimming shortened V by 0 bases and J by 6 bases, and 13 bases separated the two germline ends. CDR1 and CDR2 from the germline V gene are GTSNPN and SVGIG (reference sequence). The CDR3 has 14 amino acids. CDR3 amino acids: CAWSVFSVGDTQYF. Written as DNA, the CDR3 is TGTGCCTGGAGTGTCTTTAGCGTCGGGGATACGCAGTATTTT.

About this clone: Other nucleotide sequences from this sample produce the same CDR3. This chain connects TRBV4-1 to TRBJ2-7, with 7 positions matching TRBD2. V gave up 1 base and J gave up 3 bases; unmatched junction bases: 6. Germline V gives CDR1 MGHRA, CDR2 YSYEKL. The CDR3 is 15 amino acids. The CDR3 region has the DNA TGCGCCAGCAGCCAAGTGTCTAGCGGAGGCTACGAGCAGTACTTC. Translating it yields CASSQVSSGGYEQYF.

The rearrangement uses TRBV6-5 and TRBJ2-2, with 7 positions matching TRBD1. CDR1 is MNHEY, CDR2 SVGAGI, per germline. The CDR3 loop spans 15 amino acids. Trimming took 5 bases from V and 2 from J; bases not matched to a gene: 5. CDR3 amino acids: CASSLTGFNTGELFF. The CDR3 nucleotides read TGTGCCAGCAGTCTGACAGGGTTTAACACCGGGGAGCTGTTTTTT.

V is TRBV27 and J is TRBJ1-2; 9 positions agree with TRBD1. The CDR3 is made up of 13 amino acids. The germline CDR1 and CDR2 sequences are MNHEY and SMNVEV (reference sequence). J was trimmed by 4 bases and V by 8 bases; bases with no gene match: 5. The CDR3 reads CASSDRGSYGYTF. CDR3 nucleotides: TGTGCCAGCTCCGACAGGGGGAGCTATGGCTACACCTTC.

The J gene is TRBJ2-5, the V gene TRBV6-5; 7 bases agree with TRBD1. The J segment lost 2 bases and the V segment lost 6 bases, leaving 6 bases of the junction unmatched. CDR3 length: 14 amino acids. Germline V gene lookup returns CDR1 MNHEY and CDR2 SVGAGI. The DNA of the CDR3 is TGTGCCAGCAGCTACGGACAGGCGCAAGAGACCCAGTACTTC. Encoded protein: CASSYGQAQETQYF.

This chain connects TRBV11-2 to TRBJ1-2, with TRBD1 identical over 7 bases. V shed 4 bases and J 4 bases; nucleotides not matched to a gene: 6. CDR3 length: 14 residues. CDR1 is SGHAT and CDR2 is FQNNGV in the germline V gene. The CDR3 here is CASSSQGGSYGYTF. In DNA, the CDR3 is TGTGCCAGCAGCTCCCAGGGGGGCAGCTATGGCTACACCTTC.

The chain employs TRBV30 and TRBJ2-3, with 11 nucleotides matching TRBD2. V trimming: 2 bases; J trimming: 5 bases; junction bases outside the gene matches: 6. Germline loops: CDR1 GTSNPN, CDR2 SVGIG (reference sequence). The CDR3 is made up of 15 amino acids. CDR3 loop: CAWSSSGGTGDTQYF. For the CDR3, the DNA is TGTGCCTGGAGTTCTAGCGGGGGGACGGGAGATACGCAGTATTTT.

The chain employs TRBV28 and TRBJ1-5; unclear D gene. V was trimmed by 5 bases and J by 4 bases, leaving 18 bases between them. The CDR3 consists of 16 residues. CDR1 and CDR2 (germline): MDHEN, SYDVKM. The DNA of the CDR3 is TGTGCCAGCAGTCCCGAGACACGGCCGACGAATCAGCCCCAGCATTTT. It codes for CASSPETRPTNQPQHF.

The chain employs TRBV4-1 and TRBJ2-7; the match to TRBD1 covers 7 bases. After removal of 0 bases from V and 3 bases from J, the junction contained 11 bases not matched to a gene. The CDR3 loop spans 17 amino acids. Germline-derived CDR1 and CDR2 are MGHRA and YSYEKL. The CDR3 is CASSQDYGTVAIYEQYF. The CDR3 region has the DNA TGCGCCAGCAGCCAAGATTATGGGACAGTGGCCATCTACGAGCAGTACTTC.

The chain combines TRBV6-5 with TRBJ1-2, with 9 bases identical to TRBD1. V shed 0 bases and J 4 bases; nucleotides not matched to a gene: 6. CDR1 and CDR2 (germline): MNHEY, SVGAGI. The CDR3 totals 16 residues. CDR3 DNA sequence: TGTGCCAGCAGTTACTCGGTGACAGGGGGAGGCTATGGCTACACCTTC. It codes for CASSYSVTGGGYGYTF.

Worth noting for this clone: This specimen includes other DNA sequences encoding the same CDR3. V gene TRBV6-5 combines with J gene TRBJ2-7, with D possibly being TRBD2 (6 bases). V lost 0 bases, J lost 7 bases, and 7 bases lay in between. CDR3 length: 12 residues. The germline CDR1 and CDR2 sequences are MNHEY and SVGAGI. In nucleotides, the CDR3 is TGTGCCAGCAGTTACTCTGGAGGGGAGCAGTACTTC. This gives the protein CASSYSGGEQYF.

Regarding this clone: In the same sample, other DNA sequences code for this CDR3. V and J are TRBV7-9 and TRBJ1-5; D uncertain. CDR1 is SEHNR, CDR2 FQNEAQ, per germline (reference sequence). The CDR3 is 15 amino acids. V gave up 5 bases and J gave up 0 bases, with 11 bases separating them. The CDR3 region has the DNA TGTGCCAGCAGCCCTCCCGGCGGTAGCAATCAGCCCCAGCATTTT. Protein sequence: CASSPPGGSNQPQHF.

As for this clone: This specimen includes other DNA sequences encoding the same CDR3. The chain has TRBV30 and TRBJ2-3, with D unclear. The CDR3 has 12 amino acids. V lost 0 bases, J lost 4 bases, and 5 bases lay in between. The germline V gene has CDR1 GTSNPN and CDR2 SVGIG (reference sequence). CDR3 sequence: CAWSVLADTQYF. The DNA for the CDR3 is TGTGCCTGGAGTGTACTTGCAGATACGCAGTATTTT.

A single count supports this clone. Other DNA sequences in this specimen translate into the identical CDR3. J is TRBJ2-3 and V is TRBV7-9, with 11 bases matching TRBD2. In germline, CDR1 is SEHNR, CDR2 FQNEAQ (reference sequence). Unmatched junction bases numbered 1, after V lost 2 bases and J lost 3 bases. CDR3 length: 15 residues. The CDR3 here is CASSLLAGGTDTQYF. The CDR3 region has the DNA TGTGCCAGCAGCTTACTAGCGGGAGGAACAGATACGCAGTATTTT.

The chain carries TRBV7-9 and TRBJ2-7; D might be TRBD2 (6 bases). The germline V and J ends were trimmed by 10 bases and 2 bases, with 18 bases remaining between them. The CDR3 is 14 amino acids. The germline CDR1 and CDR2 sequences are SEHNR and FQNEAQ (reference sequence). CDR3 sequence: CAIGGRTNPYEQYF. Written as DNA, the CDR3 is TGTGCCATCGGAGGGCGGACTAACCCCTACGAGCAGTACTTC.

This chain links TRBV4-3 with TRBJ2-7; possibly TRBD1 for D (6 bases). CDR1 and CDR2 (germline): LGHNA, YSLEER. There are 15 residues in the CDR3. V was shortened by 1 base and J by 1 base, with 11 bases between the two germline ends. This chain's CDR3 is CASSQGRGRSYEQYF. The CDR3 DNA reads TGCGCCAGCAGCCAAGGTAGGGGGAGATCCTACGAGCAGTACTTC.

Points on this clone: The sample contains more than one DNA sequence encoding this CDR3. The J gene is TRBJ1-5, the V gene TRBV27; no firm D call. This CDR3 region has 13 residues. Germline-derived CDR1 and CDR2 are MNHEY and SMNVEV (reference sequence). V lost 3 bases, J lost 3 bases, and 6 bases lay in between. The CDR3 sequence: CASSFGDNQPQHF. CDR3 bases: TGTGCCAGCAGTTTTGGTGACAATCAGCCCCAGCATTTT.